A single sample gave rise to the 22 T cell receptor beta chains below, sequenced in a study of neoadjuvant anti-PD-1 for oral cavity cancer. Some clones are missing from TCRdb's copy, which holds only in-frame ones; the method was immunoSEQ multiplex PCR. The top ten hold around 3.1% of the sample, which has 80,000 to 95,000 clones, approximately 84% seen once. Material: PBMCs, obtained before nivolumab (anti-PD-1) treatment. The source is a person aged 40 to 85 with oral cavity squamous cell carcinoma.

This clone was counted once. The chain joins TRBV19 to TRBJ1-2; no clear D gene. The CDR3 spans 12 residues. Per germline, CDR1 LNHDA and CDR2 SQIVND (reference sequence). The V end was cut by 7 bases, the J end by 2 bases, with 8 bases between. The CDR3 nucleotides read TGTGCCAGTAAGGGTCCGAACTATGGCTACACCTTC. It translates to CASKGPNYGYTF.

This clone was observed a handful of times. CDR3 protein: CASSAAPGAPYEQYF. In nucleotides, the CDR3 is TGTGCCAGCAGTGCGGCCCCGGGGGCTCCTTACGAGCAGTACTTC. This chain joins TRBV6-1 and TRBJ2-7; D might be TRBD1 or TRBD2, each matching 6 bases. Germline V gene lookup returns CDR1 MNHNS and CDR2 SASEGT. The CDR3 contains 15 residues. V lost 4 bases to trimming and J lost 4 bases, with 17 bases between them.

The chain recombines TRBV5-1 with TRBJ2-3, with D possibly being TRBD2 (5 bases). CDR3 length: 14 residues. Germline V gene sequence: CDR1 SGHRS, CDR2 YFSETQ. Trimming shortened V by 6 bases and J by 5 bases, and 16 bases separated the two germline ends. CDR3 nucleotides: TGCGCCAGCACTTCGGGTAGCGTTGTAGATACGCAGTATTTT. It yields the protein CASTSGSVVDTQYF.

A few counts support this clone. J is TRBJ1-2 and V is TRBV7-8, with 11 bases aligning to TRBD1. The CDR3 extends over 14 amino acids. Per germline, CDR1 SGHVS and CDR2 FQNEAQ. With V trimmed by 2 bases and J by 5 bases, 1 base remained unmatched. Here the CDR3 reads CASSLRDRGYGYTF. Written as DNA, the CDR3 is TGTGCCAGCAGCTTAAGGGACAGGGGGTATGGCTACACCTTC.

The J gene is TRBJ1-5, the V gene TRBV27; D gene unclear. The CDR3 covers 12 residues. Germline V lookup: CDR1 MNHEY, CDR2 SMNVEV (reference sequence). V was cut by 5 bases and J by 3 bases, with 5 bases left in between. CDR3 residues: CASSPVNQPQHF. CDR3 nucleotides: TGTGCCAGCAGTCCCGTCAATCAGCCCCAGCATTTT.

By share, this clone counts as medium-sized. The genes are TRBV25-1 and TRBJ2-7; 10 bases map to TRBD1. The CDR3 has 14 amino acids. CDR1 MGHDK and CDR2 SYGVNS come from the germline V gene. Trimming at V came to 5 bases and at J to 6 bases, leaving 7 bases not matched to a gene. CDR3 nucleotides: TGTGCCAGCAGTTTCGGGACAGGGGTAGCCGAGCAGTACTTC. Translated: CASSFGTGVAEQYF.

The chain is built from TRBV2 and TRBJ2-1, with 11 bases fitting TRBD2. The length of the CDR3 is 15 residues. V lost 6 bases and J lost 5; bases outside the gene matches: 6. CDR1 SNHLY and CDR2 FYNNEI come from the germline V gene. The CDR3 nucleotides read TGTGCCAGCAGGGAGATGGGACTAGCGGACAATGAGCAGTTCTTC. Its protein product is CASREMGLADNEQFF.

The V call is TRBV4-2, the J call TRBJ2-5, with 8 bases identical to TRBD2. This CDR3 has 14 residues. Germline V CDR1 and CDR2: LGHNA, YNFKEQ. V gave up 6 bases and J gave up 3 bases; unmatched junction bases: 6. In nucleotides, the CDR3 is TGTGCCAGCAGGGAGACTAGCGCTGAAGAGACCCAGTACTTC. Its protein product is CASRETSAEETQYF.

V gene TRBV19 combines with J gene TRBJ1-1; a weak D match, TRBD1 (6 bases). V was pared by 7 bases and J by 7 bases, with 19 bases between. The CDR3 length is 14 residues. The V gene's germline CDR1 is LNHDA and CDR2 SQIVND (reference sequence). The CDR3 DNA reads as TGTGCCAGTACCCTTGGGGACAAACTCGGTGAAGCTTTCTTT. This translates into CASTLGDKLGEAFF.

This clone was detected once. The chain joins TRBV6-4 to TRBJ2-1, with 13 bases identical to TRBD2. Germline CDR1 MRHNA, CDR2 SNTAGT. The CDR3 is 14 residues long. J lost 7 bases, V lost 3 bases, and 0 bases had no gene match. The CDR3 DNA sequence: TGTGCCAGCAGTGAACTAGCGGGAGGGAATGAGCAGTTCTTC. Encoded protein: CASSELAGGNEQFF.

The V gene is TRBV27, the J gene TRBJ1-5; D is undetermined. V gave up 0 bases and J gave up 6 bases, with 6 bases separating them. Germline-derived CDR1 and CDR2 are MNHEY and SMNVEV (reference sequence). The CDR3 consists of 13 residues. CDR3 residues: CASSLSRVQPQHF. DNA for the CDR3: TGTGCCAGCAGTTTATCGAGGGTTCAGCCCCAGCATTTT.

V is TRBV5-6 and J is TRBJ1-2; D call uncertain. This CDR3 region has 14 residues. The V end lost 0 bases, the J end lost 4 bases, and 10 bases lay between the germline ends. The V gene's germline CDR1 is SGHDT and CDR2 YYEEEE. The CDR3 region is CASSLEEGAYGYTF. In nucleotides, the CDR3 is TGTGCCAGCAGCTTGGAAGAGGGAGCCTATGGCTACACCTTC.

The V gene is TRBV10-2, the J gene TRBJ2-3, with D unclear. Germline V gene data show CDR1 as WSHSY and CDR2 as SAAADI. There are 13 residues in the CDR3. The V gene lost 0 bases and the J gene lost 9 bases, with 10 bases spanning the gap. CDR3 sequence: CASSESVAPTQYF. The CDR3 coding sequence is TGCGCCAGCAGTGAGTCGGTTGCCCCAACGCAGTATTTT.

Only one count was recorded for this clone. For the CDR3, the DNA is TGTGCCAGCAGTTTCCTACAGGGGGGCACTGAAGCTTTCTTT. Its protein product is CASSFLQGGTEAFF. The gene calls are TRBV6-6 and TRBJ1-1; TRBD1 aligns across 8 bases. V was pared by 4 bases and J by 4 bases, with 5 bases of the junction left unmatched. Germline-derived CDR1 and CDR2 are MNHNY and SVGAGI (reference sequence). This CDR3 is built from 14 residues.

The genes are TRBV6-6 and TRBJ2-2; the match to TRBD2 covers 9 bases. Germline-derived CDR1 and CDR2 are MNHNY and SVGAGI (reference sequence). J gave up 6 bases and V 4 bases, and 0 bases lay outside the gene matches. The CDR3 extends over 13 amino acids. Here the CDR3 DNA reads TGTGCCAGCAGTTTAGCGGGAGCCGGGGAGCTGTTTTTT. It specifies CASSLAGAGELFF.

The chain joins TRBV27 to TRBJ2-1, with 9 nucleotides matching TRBD1. The CDR3 is 16 amino acids. With 0 bases clipped from V and 5 bases from J, the junction kept 5 bases outside the gene matches. Per the germline V gene, CDR1 is MNHEY and CDR2 is SMNVEV (reference sequence). The CDR3 loop reads CASSLSGQGLDNEQFF. The CDR3 nucleotides read TGTGCCAGCAGTTTATCGGGACAGGGTCTCGACAATGAGCAGTTCTTC.

J is TRBJ2-3 and V is TRBV2, with 11 nucleotides matching TRBD2. The CDR3 runs 15 residues. J gave up 4 bases and V 8 bases, and 8 bases lay outside the gene matches. Germline V gives CDR1 SNHLY, CDR2 FYNNEI. Here the CDR3 reads CASGTIAGGPDTQYF. The CDR3 coding sequence is TGTGCCAGCGGGACTATAGCGGGAGGGCCAGATACGCAGTATTTT.

This rearrangement joins TRBV6-5 to TRBJ2-7; 7 bases are a match to TRBD1. This CDR3 comprises 13 residues. Germline CDR1 reads MNHEY; CDR2 reads SVGAGI. Unmatched junction bases numbered 5, after V lost 6 bases and J lost 3 bases. In DNA, the CDR3 is TGTGCCAGCAGCCGACGGACAGGCTACGAGCAGTACTTC. This codes for CASSRRTGYEQYF.

The chain employs TRBV7-9 and TRBJ2-7, with TRBD2 identical over 8 bases. The CDR3 covers 15 residues. The germline CDR1 and CDR2 sequences are SEHNR and FQNEAQ (reference sequence). V shed 4 bases and J 3 bases; nucleotides not matched to a gene: 8. DNA of the CDR3: TGTGCCAGCAGCTCTACCTTTGGGACTAGCTACGAGCAGTACTTC. Translated: CASSSTFGTSYEQYF.

The chain joins TRBV6-6 to TRBJ1-4, with D possibly being TRBD1 (6 bases). The V and J ends lost 6 bases and 0 bases respectively, with 8 bases between them. This CDR3 is built from 14 residues. Germline CDR1 MNHNY, CDR2 SVGAGI (reference sequence). The CDR3 DNA reads as TGTGCCAGCAGCGACAGGACAACTAATGAAAAACTGTTTTTT. Translating it yields CASSDRTTNEKLFF.

This clone has only a few counts. The chain is built from TRBV30 and TRBJ1-1; D may be TRBD1 (6 bases). Between the trimmed V and J ends, which lost 1 base and 4 bases, there was a span of 10 bases. The CDR3 sequence is 13 residues long. Germline V gene data show CDR1 as GTSNPN and CDR2 as SVGIG (reference sequence). CDR3 sequence (DNA): TGTGCCTGGAGTGCACAGGGTCCCACTGAAGCTTTCTTT. Encoded protein: CAWSAQGPTEAFF.

J is TRBJ1-5 and V is TRBV6-6; D may be TRBD1 (5 bases). Germline CDR1 and CDR2: MNHNY and SVGAGI (reference sequence). This CDR3 has 14 amino acids. Trimming removed 5 bases from V and 0 bases from J, with 8 bases in between. The CDR3 loop is CASSDDSSNQPQHF. Here the CDR3 DNA reads TGTGCCAGCAGTGATGACAGTAGCAATCAGCCCCAGCATTTT.